The source of this TCR beta chain is a study of T cell repertoires in cytomegalovirus infection. As for the study in general: CMV epitopes, recently identified HLA-C-restricted and well-studied HLA-B-restricted, were used. Matching HLA type, along with CMV infection, was indicated by public TCR beta signatures.

MiXCR was run by TCRdb on the reads, yielding one entry per CDR3 protein. This table has hundreds of thousands of distinct CDR3 sequences, around a third appearing once. Findings and limits, study-wide: Cumulated frequencies of public TCR beta families served to identify carriers of CMV plus the relevant HLA. Dominating the ex vivo response were TCR beta clonotypes that were CMV-specific and HLA-C-restricted.

This clonotype has more than one count but fewer than ten. What it recognizes is unknown. This CDR3 region has 12 residues. The V gene lost 6 bases and the J gene lost 9 bases, with 12 bases spanning the gap. This sample comprised cultured PBMCs, obtained from culture after CMV antigen stimulation. V is TRBV12-3 or TRBV12-4 and J is TRBJ2-1; tentatively, D is TRBD1 or TRBD2 (5 bases each). The sequence derives from a human donor in good health (CMV status not recorded). Some clones in this sample may be carry-over from other donors' samples. CDR3 bases: TGTGCCAGCAGAAGGGACCGAGGTGAGCAGTTCTTC. It codes for CASRRDRGEQFF.